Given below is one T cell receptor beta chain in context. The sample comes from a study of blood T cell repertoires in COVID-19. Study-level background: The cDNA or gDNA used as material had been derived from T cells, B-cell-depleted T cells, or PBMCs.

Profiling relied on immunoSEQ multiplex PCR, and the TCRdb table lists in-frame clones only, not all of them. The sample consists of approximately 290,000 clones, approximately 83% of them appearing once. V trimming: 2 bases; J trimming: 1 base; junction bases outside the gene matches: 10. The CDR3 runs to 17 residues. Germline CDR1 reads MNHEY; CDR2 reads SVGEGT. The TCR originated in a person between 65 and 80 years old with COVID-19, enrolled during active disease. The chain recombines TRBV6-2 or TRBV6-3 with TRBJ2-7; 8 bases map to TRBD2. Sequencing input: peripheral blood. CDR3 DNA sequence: TGTGCCAGCAGTTACGGGCTAGCGGGTCCCCTATCCTACGAGCAGTACTTC. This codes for CASSYGLAGPLSYEQYF.